These 5 T cell receptor beta chains were sequenced from one sample in a study of T-cell reconstitution after alpha-beta-depleted transplantation in children. During its preparation, the TCRbeta library received unique molecular identifiers. MiXCR, applied by TCRdb to the PCR reads, yields one record per CDR3 protein. The sample contains 500,000 or so distinct CDR3 sequences, approximately 32% of which appear only once. The sequences come from PBMCs from the stem cell graft donor, collected from the stem cell graft. Every receptor here comes from a human donor who donated a stem cell graft to a child with aplastic anemia.

This chain links TRBV30 with TRBJ1-4; possible D gene TRBD1, 6 bases. The CDR3 loop spans 18 amino acids. V was cut by 0 bases and J by 8 bases, with 25 bases left in between. The germline gives CDR1 GTSNPN, CDR2 SVGIG (reference sequence). CDR3 sequence: CAWSVSLLTGAGGEKLFF. CDR3 DNA sequence: TGTGCCTGGAGTGTAAGTCTGCTAACGGGGGCCGGCGGGGAAAAACTGTTTTTT.

V and J are TRBV6-1 and TRBJ2-1, with D possibly being TRBD2 (6 bases). CDR3 size: 14 residues. From germline, CDR1 is MNHNS and CDR2 SASEGT. V dropped 2 bases and J dropped 7 bases, with 12 bases sitting between them. DNA for the CDR3: TGTGCCAGCAGTGAATTGCGGGAATGGAATGAGCAGTTCTTC. Its translation is CASSELREWNEQFF.

This chain's CDR3 is CSARDGYQETQYF. For the CDR3, the DNA is TGCAGTGCTAGAGATGGGTACCAAGAGACCCAGTACTTC. J is TRBJ2-5 and V is TRBV20-1; D call uncertain. Trimming took off 0 bases at V and 0 bases at J, with 5 bases between the two ends. Germline V CDR1 and CDR2: DFQATT, SNEGSKA (reference sequence). The CDR3 runs 13 residues.

A few counts support this clonotype. The V gene is TRBV20-1, the J gene TRBJ1-5; a weak D match, TRBD1 (5 bases). This CDR3 has 15 residues. The V end lost 3 bases, the J end lost 7 bases, and 19 bases lay between the germline ends. Looked up from germline, CDR1 is DFQATT and CDR2 is SNEGSKA (reference sequence). The CDR3 DNA reads TGCAGTGCTAGGGGGGGAGCCCTGGGCTCACAGCCCCAGCATTTT. Residues: CSARGGALGSQPQHF.

The chain is built from TRBV7-2 and TRBJ2-5; D is ambiguous. Germline values: CDR1 SGHTA, CDR2 FQGNSA. The CDR3 spans 16 residues. Trimming removed 1 base at V and 2 bases at J, with 14 bases between. This chain's CDR3 is CASSLVFGFQQETQYF. The CDR3 nucleotides are TGTGCCAGCAGCTTAGTTTTCGGATTTCAGCAAGAGACCCAGTACTTC.